This entry lists 22 T cell receptor beta chains sequenced from one sample in a study of Ad26.COV2.S vaccination and SARS-CoV-2 variants. Assay used: immunoSEQ multiplex PCR; TCRdb lists only in-frame clones, some missing. The sample records about 350,000 clones, roughly 90% being singletons. Treatment given: some 19 received Ad26.COV2.S at low or high dose, single or two shots; about 5 received placebo; per-sample allocation not given. Day 63 following the first vaccine or placebo injection was when the samples were taken. This specimen was peripheral blood, taken in a trial of Ad26.COV2.S vaccine versus placebo. Every receptor here comes from a person aged 18-65 years who received the Ad26.COV2.S COVID-19 vaccine or a placebo.

This sequence joins TRBV19 and TRBJ2-1, with 9 bases matching TRBD2. The CDR3 extends over 18 amino acids. The germline CDR1 and CDR2 sequences are LNHDA and SQIVND (reference sequence). Losses at the gene ends were 3 bases for V and 8 bases for J; bases not matched to a gene: 17. CDR3 DNA: TGTGCCAGTAGTATTAATGTTGGGGCTAGCGGGATATACGATGAGCAGTTCTTC. Protein product: CASSINVGASGIYDEQFF.

This chain links TRBV19 with TRBJ2-4, with D perhaps given as TRBD1 or TRBD2 (5 bases each). Germline V CDR1 and CDR2: LNHDA, SQIVND (reference sequence). The CDR3 loop spans 15 amino acids. V was trimmed by 7 bases and J by 7 bases, leaving 20 bases between them. DNA of the CDR3: TGTGCCAGTAAAGGGGTTGGGAGCAATTTTAACATTCAGTACTTC. As protein: CASKGVGSNFNIQYF.

A few counts support this clone. The chain has TRBV4-1 and TRBJ1-2, with D possibly matching TRBD1 (5 bases). This CDR3 spans 14 amino acids. Deletions cut 4 bases from V and 2 bases from J, with 11 bases between. CDR1 is MGHRA and CDR2 is YSYEKL in the germline V gene. The CDR3 is CASSPGLINYGYTF. The CDR3 DNA reads TGCGCCAGCAGCCCAGGGTTGATCAACTATGGCTACACCTTC.

The V and J genes are TRBV4-1 and TRBJ2-1; D is unclear. There are 12 residues in the CDR3. Germline V gene sequence: CDR1 MGHRA, CDR2 YSYEKL. The V and J ends lost 4 bases and 5 bases respectively, with 6 bases between them. The CDR3 spells CASSREDNEQFF. In DNA form, the CDR3 reads TGCGCCAGCAGCCGAGAGGACAATGAGCAGTTCTTC.

This rearrangement joins TRBV19 to TRBJ1-5; D ambiguous. Germline V gene sequence: CDR1 LNHDA, CDR2 SQIVND (reference sequence). The CDR3 runs 17 residues. Trimming cost V 5 bases and J 2 bases, with 19 bases left between them. The CDR3 loop reads CASSFWVRGLGNQPQHF. As DNA, the CDR3 is TGTGCCAGTAGTTTCTGGGTCCGTGGGCTGGGCAATCAGCCCCAGCATTTT.

The chain has TRBV29-1 and TRBJ1-1; D remains ambiguous. The CDR3 contains 12 residues. V lost 7 bases to trimming and J lost 5 bases, with 14 bases between them. The germline gives CDR1 SQVTM, CDR2 ANQGSEA. The CDR3 region has the DNA TGCAGCGGTGGGGTTCGGGGTACTGAAGCTTTCTTT. This translates into CSGGVRGTEAFF. The whole variable domain, remainder taken from reference TRBV29-1 and TRBJ1-1, is SAVISQKPSRDICQRGTSLTIQCQVDSQVTMMFWYRQQPGQSLTLIATANQGSEATYESGFVIDKFPISRPNLTFSTLTVSNMSPEDSSIYLCSGGVRGTEAFFGQGTRLTVV.

The chain employs TRBV6-4 and TRBJ2-1, with TRBD2 as a possible D gene (7 bases). Trimming removed 3 bases at V and 4 bases at J, with 13 bases between. The CDR3 contains 15 residues. Germline V lookup: CDR1 MRHNA, CDR2 SNTAGT. CDR3 sequence reads: CASSERKGGYNEQFF. The DNA for the CDR3 is TGTGCCAGCAGTGAGAGGAAGGGGGGGTACAATGAGCAGTTCTTC.

This sequence joins TRBV14 and TRBJ1-6; TRBD1 might be the D (6 bases). The CDR3 totals 17 residues. V was shortened by 2 bases and J by 10 bases, with 21 bases between the two germline ends. Germline V gene lookup returns CDR1 SGHDN and CDR2 FVKESK. This chain's CDR3 is CASSQSTIQGGGSPLHF. CDR3 nucleotide sequence: TGTGCCAGCAGCCAATCCACCATCCAGGGAGGGGGATCACCCCTCCACTTT. The full variable domain, with the rest looked up from reference TRBV14 and TRBJ1-6, is EAGVTQFPSHSVIEKGQTVTLRCDPISGHDNLYWYRRVMGKEIKFLLHFVKESKQDESGMPNNRFLAERTGGTYSTLKVQPAELEDSGVYFCASSQSTIQGGGSPLHFGNGTRLTVT.

CDR3 residues: CASSVVGSGGAGNTQYF. The CDR3 DNA sequence: TGTGCCAGCAGCGTAGTAGGTAGCGGGGGGGCCGGGAATACGCAGTATTTT. The chain is built from TRBV9 and TRBJ2-3; 11 nucleotides line up with TRBD2. This CDR3 contains 17 residues. Trimming removed 0 bases from V and 7 bases from J; junction bases left unmatched: 10. The germline V gene encodes CDR1 SGDLS and CDR2 YYNGEE.

This rearrangement joins TRBV6-5 to TRBJ1-2; no definite D call. The CDR3 has 12 residues. The V and J ends lost 6 bases and 6 bases respectively, with 11 bases between them. Looked up from germline, CDR1 is MNHEY and CDR2 is SVGAGI. CDR3 in amino acids: CASSPLFNGYTF. CDR3 DNA: TGTGCCAGCAGCCCCCTGTTTAATGGCTACACCTTC.

V and J are TRBV11-2 and TRBJ1-1; no firm D call. Germline V gives CDR1 SGHAT, CDR2 FQNNGV. Between the trimmed V and J ends, which lost 0 bases and 3 bases, there was a span of 8 bases. The CDR3 covers 14 residues. The CDR3 is CASSLDRWDTEAFF. In DNA, the CDR3 is TGTGCCAGCAGCTTAGATCGGTGGGACACTGAAGCTTTCTTT.

This clone was observed once. V usage is TRBV7-8 and J usage is TRBJ1-1; TRBD1 matches at 7 bases. Looked up from germline, CDR1 is SGHVS and CDR2 is FQNEAQ. The CDR3 is made up of 12 amino acids. The trim removed 2 bases at V and 8 bases at J, leaving 2 bases unmatched. The CDR3 bases are TGTGCCAGCAGCTTAACGACAGGGGAAGCTTTCTTT. Amino acid sequence: CASSLTTGEAFF. The full variable domain, in which reference TRBV7-8 and TRBJ1-1 provide the parts outside the CDR3, is GAGVSQSPRYKVAKRGQDVALRCDPISGHVSLFWYQQALGQGPEFLTYFQNEAQLDKSGLPSDRFFAERPEGSVSTLKIQRTQQEDSAVYLCASSLTTGEAFFGQGTRLTVV.

The CDR3 reads CASSQVGEETEAFF. In DNA, the CDR3 is TGCGCCAGCAGCCAAGTGGGAGAGGAGACTGAAGCTTTCTTT. V usage is TRBV4-3 and J usage is TRBJ1-1; D is ambiguous. Trimming pared 1 base from V and 5 bases from J, leaving 11 bases between. The CDR3 sequence is 14 residues long. From germline, CDR1 is LGHNA and CDR2 YSLEER.

The gene calls are TRBV5-4 and TRBJ2-7; 7 bases line up with TRBD1. The V and J ends lost 4 bases and 3 bases, in that order; junction bases with no gene match: 10. The CDR3 totals 15 residues. Germline values: CDR1 SGHNT, CDR2 YYREEE (reference sequence). The CDR3 DNA follows: TGTGCCAGCAGCCCACGTCCGGGACAGAACTACGAGCAGTACTTC. This translates into CASSPRPGQNYEQYF. Variable domain in full (rest from reference TRBV5-4 and TRBJ2-7): ETGVTQSPTHLIKTRGQQVTLRCSSQSGHNTVSWYQQALGQGPQFIFQYYREEENGRGNFPPRFSGLQFPNYSSELNVNALELDDSALYLCASSPRPGQNYEQYFGPGTRLTVT.

The rearrangement links TRBV11-2 to TRBJ1-3; D not resolved. CDR1 is SGHAT and CDR2 is FQNNGV in the germline V gene. The CDR3 extends over 16 amino acids. V lost 4 bases and J lost 2, with 15 bases in between. DNA of the CDR3: TGTGCCAGCAGCTCCCGGACCCCAGCGGCTGGAAACACCATATATTTT. Translated, it gives CASSSRTPAAGNTIYF.

The chain links TRBV7-9 to TRBJ1-1, with 8 bases fitting TRBD1. Germline V lookup: CDR1 SEHNR, CDR2 FQNEAQ (reference sequence). The trim removed 5 bases at V and 0 bases at J, leaving 2 bases unmatched. The CDR3 runs to 14 residues. This CDR3 is CASSEQGVNTEAFF. The CDR3 nucleotides are TGTGCCAGCAGCGAACAGGGGGTGAACACTGAAGCTTTCTTT.

This clone was observed once. The chain employs TRBV7-8 and TRBJ1-5; no clear D. Germline V gene lookup returns CDR1 SGHVS and CDR2 FQNEAQ. This CDR3 spans 15 amino acids. Between the trimmed V and J ends, which lost 6 bases and 3 bases, there was a span of 15 bases. Written as DNA, the CDR3 is TGTGCCAGCAGTCGTCTCGTGGAGGACAATCAGCCCCAGCATTTT. It yields the protein CASSRLVEDNQPQHF.

V and J are TRBV2 and TRBJ2-7; the match to TRBD1 covers 7 bases. Trimming at V came to 3 bases and at J to 3 bases, leaving 8 bases not matched to a gene. Looked up from germline, CDR1 is SNHLY and CDR2 is FYNNEI. The CDR3 loop spans 15 amino acids. CDR3 in DNA: TGTGCCAGCAGTGAGGGGCAGGGGGATCTCTACGAGCAGTACTTC. Its protein product is CASSEGQGDLYEQYF.

The chain links TRBV28 to TRBJ2-3; D is perhaps TRBD1 (6 bases). Trimming shortened V by 6 bases and J by 0 bases, and 10 bases separated the two germline ends. Per the germline V gene, CDR1 is MDHEN and CDR2 is SYDVKM. CDR3 length: 14 residues. The CDR3 bases are TGTGCCAGCAGCGGGACACCGAGCACAGATACGCAGTATTTT. Its translation: CASSGTPSTDTQYF. Full variable domain (outside the CDR3, taken from reference TRBV28 and TRBJ2-3): DVKVTQSSRYLVKRTGEKVFLECVQDMDHENMFWYRQDPGLGLRLIYFSYDVKMKEKGDIPEGYSVSREKKERFSLILESASTNQTSMYLCASSGTPSTDTQYFGPGTRLTVL.

The V and J genes are TRBV5-1 and TRBJ2-6; the match to TRBD1 covers 10 bases. The germline gives CDR1 SGHRS, CDR2 YFSETQ. This CDR3 is built from 16 residues. V was clipped by 4 bases and J by 4 bases; unmatched bases: 5. CDR3 in amino acids: CASSLTGGRGANVLTF. DNA for the CDR3: TGCGCCAGCAGCCTGACAGGGGGCAGGGGGGCCAACGTCCTGACTTTC.

V and J are TRBV7-6 and TRBJ2-7, with 7 bases that match TRBD2. J gave up 5 bases and V 1 base, and 5 bases lay outside the gene matches. Germline assignment: CDR1 SGHVS and CDR2 FNYEAQ. The CDR3 is made up of 14 amino acids. The CDR3 bases are TGTGCCAGCAGCTTAGGTCGGCTAGCGGACGAGCAGTACTTC. Its protein is CASSLGRLADEQYF.

The DNA of the CDR3 is TGTGCCAGCAGCACCAGGGTCCCTTCACCCCTCCACTTT. Translation gives CASSTRVPSPLHF. The gene calls are TRBV5-8 and TRBJ1-6, with a weak D call TRBD1 (5 bases). V lost 4 bases and J lost 9, with 11 bases in between. Germline V gives CDR1 SGHTS, CDR2 YDEGEE. The CDR3 runs 13 residues.